This TCR beta chain emerged from a study of early T cells in non-severe SARS-CoV-2 infection. Study details: Alpha and beta chains were unpaired, from unsorted whole-blood bulk RNA.

This clonotype was observed at least ten times. Its cognate antigen is unknown. Whole-study results and caveats: Matches to VDJdb favored anti-spike CD8 responses and missed private and CD4 specificities.

Individual cDNA molecules were tagged with unique molecular identifiers. TCRdb reprocessed the 5' RACE reads via MiXCR and lists one record per CDR3 protein. The sample has 30,000 to 35,000 distinct CDR3 sequences, approximately 7% seen once. The source is an adult who was a healthcare worker with PCR-confirmed SARS-CoV-2 infection or an uninfected control (not recorded which). The sample consisted of whole blood.

CDR3 sequence: CASSYGQVSNQPQHF. The CDR3 region has the DNA TGTGCCAGCAGCTATGGACAGGTTAGCAATCAGCCCCAGCATTTT. This chain joins TRBV5-6 and TRBJ1-5, with 7 bases aligning to TRBD1. Trimming cost V 3 bases and J 0 bases; bases outside gene matches: 3. CDR3 length: 15 residues. Germline-derived CDR1 and CDR2 are SGHDT and YYEEEE.